The 21 T cell receptor beta chains reported below all come from one sample, sequenced in a study of CD8 T cells in ankylosing spondylitis. Study-level points and caveats: What seemed typical of ankylosing spondylitis blood was a TCR beta motif built from 7 or 8 highly homologous variants.

These receptors lack a known antigen. Each CDR3 protein gets one entry after TCRdb re-called the 5' RACE reads with MiXCR. The repertoire holds about 510,000 distinct CDR3 sequences, with over 4% as singletons. Sequenced: blood, either unsorted or a sorted T cell fraction (not recorded which). These receptors all come from a male donor with ankylosing spondylitis.

This clonotype has ten or more counts. The J gene is TRBJ2-3, the V gene TRBV5-1; a possible D gene is TRBD1 (6 bases). Germline loops: CDR1 SGHRS, CDR2 YFSETQ. V lost 0 bases, J lost 5 bases, and 10 bases lay in between. CDR3 length: 14 residues. The CDR3 sequence is CASSLDRAGDTQYF. DNA for the CDR3: TGCGCCAGCAGCTTGGACAGGGCAGGAGATACGCAGTATTTT.

Note on this clonotype: Given a much more abundant clone one base away, this may be a read error. V is TRBV24-1 and J is TRBJ1-5; D ambiguous. Germline V gene sequence: CDR1 KGHDR, CDR2 SFDVKD. CDR3 length: 13 residues. The CDR3 sequence: CATSDGGNQHQHF. CDR3 DNA sequence: TGTGCCACCAGTGACGGAGGCAATCAGCACCAGCATTTT.

This clonotype was seen ten or more times. The chain combines TRBV7-2 with TRBJ2-1; 10 bases line up with TRBD1. The ends lost 7 bases at V and 2 bases at J; junction bases unmatched: 5. CDR3 length: 15 residues. Germline V lookup: CDR1 SGHTA, CDR2 FQGNSA. The CDR3 loop reads CASTRDRGAYNEQFF. DNA for the CDR3: TGTGCCAGCACCCGGGACAGGGGTGCCTACAATGAGCAGTTCTTC. The variable domain in full, with the rest retrieved from reference TRBV7-2 and TRBJ2-1, is GAGVSQSPSNKVTEKGKDVELRCDPISGHTALYWYRQSLGQGLEFLIYFQGNSAPDKSGLPSDRFSAERTGGSVSTLTIQRTQQEDSAVYLCASTRDRGAYNEQFFGPGTRLTVL.

This clonotype has ten or more counts. The J gene is TRBJ2-7, the V gene TRBV29-1; D unclear. Germline-derived CDR1 and CDR2 are SQVTM and ANQGSEA. The CDR3 contains 13 residues. The germline V and J ends were trimmed by 4 bases and 0 bases, with 10 bases remaining between them. CDR3 in DNA: TGCAGCGTTGCAAGGGCCAGCTCCTACGAGCAGTACTTC. Residues: CSVARASSYEQYF.

This clonotype came up many times. The rearrangement links TRBV4-2 to TRBJ1-1; maybe TRBD1 (6 bases). From germline, CDR1 is LGHNA and CDR2 YNFKEQ. The CDR3 runs to 17 residues. Trimming removed 4 bases from V and 4 bases from J, with 22 bases in between. The CDR3 is CASSLQGGQASFTEAFF. The CDR3 region has the DNA TGTGCCAGCAGCCTCCAAGGGGGACAAGCATCCTTCACTGAAGCTTTCTTT.

V usage is TRBV9 and J usage is TRBJ1-2; D gene ambiguous. Trimming removed 3 bases at V and 2 bases at J, with 11 bases between. The CDR3 totals 14 residues. Germline assignment: CDR1 SGDLS and CDR2 YYNGEE. In DNA form, the CDR3 reads TGTGCCAGCAGCGGAAGGACGTACAACTATGGCTACACCTTC. Residues: CASSGRTYNYGYTF.

This clonotype was seen repeatedly, ten times or more. This chain links TRBV20-1 with TRBJ2-1; D might be TRBD1 (6 bases). V was cut by 4 bases and J by 4 bases, with 14 bases left in between. Germline lookup yields CDR1 DFQATT and CDR2 SNEGSKA (reference sequence). CDR3 length: 14 residues. CDR3 amino acids: CSAIYRDNYNEQFF. In DNA, the CDR3 is TGCAGTGCTATCTACAGGGACAATTACAATGAGCAGTTCTTC.

This clonotype has more than one count but fewer than ten. The J gene is TRBJ1-1, the V gene TRBV4-3; no definite D call. V lost 0 bases and J 3 bases, leaving 17 bases between the germline ends. Germline values: CDR1 LGHNA, CDR2 YSLEER. The CDR3 covers 17 residues. Written as DNA, the CDR3 is TGCGCCAGCAGCCAAGAAGACGCACGGCACTATTACACTGAAGCTTTCTTT. Protein sequence: CASSQEDARHYYTEAFF.

This clonotype was detected ten times or more. The rearrangement links TRBV20-1 to TRBJ1-4, with TRBD1 identical over 8 bases. This CDR3 has 13 residues. With 6 bases clipped from V and 5 bases from J, the junction kept 5 bases outside the gene matches. CDR1 is DFQATT, CDR2 SNEGSKA, per germline (reference sequence). Here the CDR3 reads CSAPWTGNEKLFF. For the CDR3, the DNA is TGCAGTGCCCCCTGGACAGGGAATGAAAAACTGTTTTTT.

This clonotype was found many times. V is TRBV11-2 and J is TRBJ2-1; D might be TRBD2 (6 bases). The germline CDR1 and CDR2 sequences are SGHAT and FQNNGV. There are 14 residues in the CDR3. The V end was cut by 1 base, the J end by 6 bases, with 10 bases between. The CDR3 spells CASSLGRLGNEQFF. CDR3 DNA: TGTGCCAGCAGCTTAGGGCGACTAGGCAATGAGCAGTTCTTC.

This clonotype was detected many times. The chain employs TRBV24-1 and TRBJ2-1, with 10 bases fitting TRBD2. After removal of 3 bases from V and 11 bases from J, the junction contained 12 bases not matched to a gene. Germline loops: CDR1 KGHDR, CDR2 SFDVKD. The length of the CDR3 is 16 residues. The CDR3 here is CATSDPKPRTSGKQFF. The CDR3 DNA follows: TGTGCCACCAGTGATCCGAAACCGAGGACTAGCGGTAAGCAGTTCTTC.

The rearrangement uses TRBV11-3 and TRBJ2-1; D uncertain. CDR3 length: 12 amino acids. Trimming cost V 5 bases and J 8 bases, with 10 bases left between them. CDR1 is SGHNT, CDR2 YENEEA, per germline. The CDR3 DNA reads as TGTGCCAGCAGCAGAATCGGAGATGAGCAGTTCTTC. Residues: CASSRIGDEQFF.

This clonotype was seen at least ten times. The V call is TRBV6-1, the J call TRBJ2-1, with D perhaps TRBD2 (7 bases). The germline V gene encodes CDR1 MNHNS and CDR2 SASEGT. The CDR3 has 14 residues. V dropped 11 bases and J dropped 4 bases, with 18 bases sitting between them. CDR3 amino acids: CASRGGKAYNEQFF. In DNA form, the CDR3 reads TGTGCCTCGAGGGGGGGTAAGGCGTACAATGAGCAGTTCTTC.

This clonotype was recorded many times. The chain joins TRBV27 to TRBJ2-7; D not resolved. The V end lost 6 bases, the J end lost 6 bases, and 18 bases lay between the germline ends. From germline, CDR1 is MNHEY and CDR2 SMNVEV (reference sequence). CDR3 length: 14 amino acids. The CDR3 DNA is TGTGCCAGCAGCACCCTCAAACAGTCGGCCGAGCAGTACTTC. Its protein is CASSTLKQSAEQYF.

This clonotype was detected ten times or more. The chain uses TRBV28 and TRBJ2-5; D may be TRBD1 (5 bases). Trimming shortened V by 3 bases and J by 5 bases, and 10 bases separated the two germline ends. From germline, CDR1 is MDHEN and CDR2 SYDVKM. This CDR3 comprises 13 residues. The CDR3: CASSFVGRETQYF. As DNA, the CDR3 is TGTGCCAGCAGTTTCGTGGGGCGGGAGACCCAGTACTTC.

As for this clonotype: A much larger clone differs by one base, so this may be a read error. The chain employs TRBV4-1 and TRBJ2-2, with a weak D call TRBD2 (5 bases). This CDR3 spans 15 amino acids. Looked up from germline, CDR1 is MGHRA and CDR2 is YSYEKL. CDR3 amino acids: CASSQLLVNIGELFF. CDR3 coding DNA: TGCGCCAGCAGCCAGTTACTAGTTAACATCGGGGAGCTGTTTTTT.

This clonotype was seen repeatedly, ten times or more. The gene calls are TRBV20-1 and TRBJ1-1; D is uncertain. V was trimmed by 3 bases and J by 11 bases, leaving 22 bases between them. Germline values: CDR1 DFQATT, CDR2 SNEGSKA (reference sequence). The CDR3 runs 14 residues. The CDR3 nucleotides read TGCAGTGCTAGTGTCGAGCCCGGAAGAGGAGAGGCTTTCTTT. It is translated as CSASVEPGRGEAFF.

This clonotype was detected ten times or more. The chain employs TRBV5-1 and TRBJ2-1; 7 bases align to TRBD2. V was pared by 1 base and J by 2 bases, with 3 bases of the junction left unmatched. CDR3 length equals 15 residues. The V gene's germline CDR1 is SGHRS and CDR2 YFSETQ. The CDR3 coding sequence is TGCGCCAGCAGCTTGAAGCGGGGAACCTACAATGAGCAGTTCTTC. It codes for CASSLKRGTYNEQFF.

This clonotype was detected a few times. This chain connects TRBV20-1 to TRBJ1-1; 7 nucleotides align to TRBD1. The CDR3 contains 16 residues. The trim removed 6 bases at V and 4 bases at J, leaving 17 bases unmatched. Germline-derived CDR1 and CDR2 are DFQATT and SNEGSKA (reference sequence). The DNA for the CDR3 is TGCAGTGCCCCGATACGACAGGGCGGGTGGTCCACTGAAGCTTTCTTT. This gives the protein CSAPIRQGGWSTEAFF.

Ten or more counts support this clonotype. The genes are TRBV20-1 and TRBJ2-1; D remains ambiguous. Germline CDR1 is DFQATT and CDR2 is SNEGSKA (reference sequence). The CDR3 has 15 residues. With 7 bases removed from V and 1 base from J, the gap between germline ends came to 17 bases. CDR3 nucleotides: TGCAGTGTACAAGCGAGGACGAGATCCTACAATGAGCAGTTCTTC. Protein product: CSVQARTRSYNEQFF.

This clonotype was observed many times. This chain links TRBV6-1 with TRBJ2-3; D might be TRBD2 (5 bases). CDR3 length: 13 amino acids. The germline V gene encodes CDR1 MNHNS and CDR2 SASEGT. Trimming left V 8 bases short and J 0 bases short, with 9 bases between. The CDR3 loop is CASWRPSTDTQYF. CDR3 DNA: TGTGCCAGCTGGAGGCCAAGCACAGATACGCAGTATTTT.